A single sample is the source of the 12 T cell receptor beta chains below, sequenced in a study of PD-1 blockade in classical Hodgkin lymphoma (dated by TCRdb to the early 2020s). The sample's time point label is to be understood as: newly diagnosed, previously untreated cHL patient sample. Preparation of the library involved the immunoSEQ multiplex PCR assay. Entries here come from immuneACCESS through TCRdb and include only in-frame sequences with V and J called. Some clones fail to appear in such tables; in the studies checked, an unresolved V gene covers under half of the shortfall, and the cause of the remainder is unknown. The sample data list 70,000 or so clones, and 93% of these were observed just once. The ten largest clones capture about 2.6% of the sample. Sequencing was done on a sample of peripheral blood mononuclear cells (PBMCs). The receptors here all came from a human donor with classical Hodgkin lymphoma.

This clone was seen just once. The chain employs TRBV6-6 and TRBJ2-1; D is undetermined. Trimming pared 2 bases from V and 6 bases from J, leaving 14 bases between. The germline gives CDR1 MNHNY, CDR2 SVGAGI (reference sequence). The CDR3 runs to 15 residues. DNA of the CDR3: TGTGCCAGCAGTTACACAATGGACCGTCTCAATGAGCAGTTCTTC. Protein: CASSYTMDRLNEQFF.

DNA of the CDR3: TGTGCCACCAGCAAAGGGACAGGGGTGAACTATGGCTACACCTTC. Translation gives CATSKGTGVNYGYTF. The chain carries TRBV15 and TRBJ1-2; TRBD1 matches 10 bases. The J segment lost 2 bases and the V segment lost 4 bases, leaving 4 bases of the junction unmatched. This CDR3 comprises 15 residues. The germline V gene has CDR1 LNHNV and CDR2 YYDKDF (reference sequence).

The chain combines TRBV20-1 with TRBJ2-1; D not certain. The length of the CDR3 is 11 residues. The V end lost 6 bases, the J end lost 9 bases, and 12 bases lay between the germline ends. CDR1 is DFQATT, CDR2 SNEGSKA, per germline (reference sequence). The CDR3 is CSALKDTEQFF. The CDR3 DNA reads TGCAGTGCCCTCAAGGATACTGAGCAGTTCTTC.

This chain uses TRBV7-2 with TRBJ2-3, with 9 bases identical to TRBD1. The CDR3 extends over 16 amino acids. CDR1 is SGHTA and CDR2 is FQGNSA in the germline V gene. Trimming cost V 4 bases and J 2 bases; bases outside gene matches: 7. The CDR3 DNA is TGTGCCAGCAGCTCCGGGACAGGGAGAGCCACAGATACGCAGTATTTT. This codes for CASSSGTGRATDTQYF.

The chain uses TRBV2 and TRBJ1-5; 7 bases map to TRBD1. Per germline, CDR1 SNHLY and CDR2 FYNNEI. J gave up 7 bases and V 7 bases, and 7 bases lay outside the gene matches. The CDR3 runs 13 residues. The CDR3 region is CASKIGGGQPQHF. CDR3 in DNA: TGTGCCAGCAAGATAGGGGGCGGACAGCCCCAGCATTTT.

This clone was picked up a small number of times. This chain connects TRBV30 to TRBJ1-1, with 7 nucleotides matching TRBD1. Germline V lookup: CDR1 GTSNPN, CDR2 SVGIG (reference sequence). CDR3 length: 13 residues. The trim removed 3 bases at V and 4 bases at J, leaving 5 bases unmatched. The CDR3 DNA reads TGTGCCTGGAGGGACAGGACGGGCACTGAAGCTTTCTTT. This sequence encodes CAWRDRTGTEAFF.

The chain employs TRBV5-6 and TRBJ2-3; the D gene is possibly TRBD1 (6 bases). CDR1 is SGHDT, CDR2 YYEEEE, per germline. V was trimmed by 3 bases and J by 0 bases, leaving 14 bases between them. There are 16 residues in the CDR3. The chain's CDR3 is CASSSPHRVSTDTQYF. In DNA form, the CDR3 reads TGTGCCAGCAGCTCGCCCCACAGGGTTAGCACAGATACGCAGTATTTT.

This chain joins TRBV6-5 and TRBJ1-4; TRBD1 agrees at 7 bases. J lost 2 bases, V lost 8 bases, and 5 bases had no gene match. The CDR3 is made up of 14 amino acids. Germline values: CDR1 MNHEY, CDR2 SVGAGI. The CDR3 loop reads CASGPTGTNEKLFF. DNA for the CDR3: TGTGCCAGCGGACCGACAGGGACTAATGAAAAACTGTTTTTT.

Written as DNA, the CDR3 is TGTGCCAGCAGCCCCGACCAGGGGAAGGCTTTCTTT. It codes for CASSPDQGKAFF. The rearrangement uses TRBV7-3 and TRBJ1-1; D is possibly TRBD1 (6 bases). V lost 5 bases and J lost 11, with 15 bases in between. Germline values: CDR1 SGHTA, CDR2 FQGTGA. The CDR3 covers 12 residues.

The J gene is TRBJ2-3, the V gene TRBV7-9; D possibly matches TRBD1 or TRBD2 (5 bases each). Looked up from germline, CDR1 is SEHNR and CDR2 is FQNEAQ (reference sequence). The CDR3 is made up of 17 amino acids. The V end was cut by 0 bases, the J end by 1 base, with 14 bases between. CDR3 nucleotides: TGTGCCAGCAGCTTAGCCATAGCGTGGGACGGCACAGATACGCAGTATTTT. Translating gives CASSLAIAWDGTDTQYF.

This clone showed up just once. The chain couples TRBV28 to TRBJ2-7; 13 nucleotides line up with TRBD2. CDR3 length equals 15 residues. From germline, CDR1 is MDHEN and CDR2 SYDVKM. J was trimmed by 1 base and V by 3 bases; bases with no gene match: 0. Here the CDR3 DNA reads TGTGCCAGCAGTTTGACTAGCGGGAGGTCCTACGAGCAGTACTTC. Translation: CASSLTSGRSYEQYF.

In nucleotides, the CDR3 is TGTGCCAGCAGCTTTTCTGATCAGGGCAACTATGGCTACACCTTC. Amino acids: CASSFSDQGNYGYTF. This chain links TRBV5-4 with TRBJ1-2; tentative D call: TRBD1 (5 bases). The CDR3 covers 15 residues. Trimming left V 2 bases short and J 2 bases short, with 13 bases between. In germline, CDR1 is SGHNT, CDR2 YYREEE (reference sequence). Full variable domain (rest looked up from reference TRBV5-4 and TRBJ1-2): ETGVTQSPTHLIKTRGQQVTLRCSSQSGHNTVSWYQQALGQGPQFIFQYYREEENGRGNFPPRFSGLQFPNYSSELNVNALELDDSALYLCASSFSDQGNYGYTFGSGTRLTVV.